Listed here are 27 T cell receptor beta chains from one sample, sequenced in a study of CD8 T cells in Susac syndrome. The RNA input was roughly 0.45 to 1 ug, and it was reverse transcribed with random hexamers. TCRdb independently ran MiXCR on the immunoSEQ multiplex PCR reads; one entry per CDR3 protein. The table records under 200,000 distinct CDR3 sequences, roughly 94% of them present only once. The sequenced sample was CD4+ T cells from PBMCs. Source of these receptors: a human donor in good health.

This chain uses TRBV6-5 with TRBJ2-3, with a tentative D call TRBD1 (6 bases). The CDR3 consists of 15 residues. Germline CDR1 and CDR2: MNHEY and SVGAGI. V dropped 8 bases and J dropped 0 bases, with 15 bases sitting between them. CDR3 loop: CASGVGASSTDTQYF. CDR3 coding DNA: TGTGCCAGCGGGGTGGGGGCCTCTAGCACAGATACGCAGTATTTT.

This chain joins TRBV20-1 and TRBJ1-1; D call uncertain. The CDR3 spans 13 residues. Trimming shortened V by 3 bases and J by 1 base, and 9 bases separated the two germline ends. Looked up from germline, CDR1 is DFQATT and CDR2 is SNEGSKA (reference sequence). The CDR3 region has the DNA TGCAGTGCTAGCAACGCCCGGAACACTGAAGCTTTCTTT. Protein sequence: CSASNARNTEAFF.

The V and J genes are TRBV30 and TRBJ1-5; 7 nucleotides agree with TRBD1. The ends lost 2 bases at V and 2 bases at J; junction bases unmatched: 6. Germline loops: CDR1 GTSNPN, CDR2 SVGIG (reference sequence). The CDR3 is made up of 15 amino acids. The CDR3: CAWSPGGWRNQPQHF. The CDR3 nucleotides are TGTGCCTGGAGTCCAGGGGGTTGGCGCAATCAGCCCCAGCATTTT. The whole variable domain, remainder taken from reference TRBV30 and TRBJ1-5, is SQTIHQWPATLVQPVGSPLSLECTVEGTSNPNLYWYRQAAGRGLQLLFYSVGIGQISSEVPQNLSASRPQDRQFILSSKKLLLSDSGFYLCAWSPGGWRNQPQHFGDGTRLSIL.

The chain combines TRBV7-8 with TRBJ1-1, with D perhaps TRBD1 (6 bases). Germline V CDR1 and CDR2: SGHVS, FQNEAQ. The CDR3 contains 14 residues. Trimming left V 5 bases short and J 1 base short, with 11 bases between. The CDR3 nucleotides are TGTGCCAGCAGCCTACAGGGCTGGAACACTGAAGCTTTCTTT. Protein sequence: CASSLQGWNTEAFF.

The chain recombines TRBV20-1 with TRBJ2-5; a weak D match, TRBD2 (6 bases). CDR1 and CDR2 from the germline V gene are DFQATT and SNEGSKA (reference sequence). The germline V and J ends were trimmed by 6 bases and 2 bases, with 13 bases remaining between them. The CDR3 extends over 13 amino acids. In DNA, the CDR3 is TGCAGTGCCTTGCGGAGGGTACAAGAGACCCAGTACTTC. This codes for CSALRRVQETQYF.

This clonotype was counted once. Here the CDR3 reads CATQDRGNQPQHF. The CDR3 DNA reads TGTGCCACCCAAGACCGGGGGAATCAGCCCCAGCATTTT. The J gene is TRBJ1-5, the V gene TRBV19, with a possible D match to TRBD1 (5 bases). In germline, CDR1 is LNHDA, CDR2 SQIVND (reference sequence). The CDR3 is 13 residues long. The V and J ends lost 10 bases and 4 bases respectively, with 14 bases between them.

The V and J genes are TRBV5-1 and TRBJ2-4; TRBD2 is a possible D gene (6 bases). Germline values: CDR1 SGHRS, CDR2 YFSETQ. The CDR3 is 16 residues long. The ends were cut back, 1 base at V and 3 bases at J, with 14 bases in the middle. The CDR3 spells CASSLRGTTRKNIQYF. CDR3 bases: TGCGCCAGCAGCTTGCGGGGGACGACCCGCAAAAACATTCAGTACTTC. The full variable domain, completed using reference TRBV5-1 and TRBJ2-4, is KAGVTQTPRYLIKTRGQQVTLSCSPISGHRSVSWYQQTPGQGLQFLFEYFSETQRNKGNFPGRFSGRQFSNSRSEMNVSTLELGDSALYLCASSLRGTTRKNIQYFGAGTRLSVL.

This chain connects TRBV20-1 to TRBJ2-1; 8 positions agree with TRBD2. The CDR3 extends over 16 amino acids. With V trimmed by 3 bases and J by 3 bases, 10 bases remained unmatched. CDR1 and CDR2 from the germline V gene are DFQATT and SNEGSKA (reference sequence). The CDR3 here is CSASVASGRLYNEQFF. CDR3 sequence (DNA): TGCAGTGCTAGTGTAGCTAGCGGGCGCCTCTACAATGAGCAGTTCTTC.

V and J are TRBV6-5 and TRBJ2-1, with 8 nucleotides matching TRBD2. CDR3 length equals 15 residues. V shed 1 base, J shed 5 bases, and the junction held 4 bases outside the gene matches. Germline-derived CDR1 and CDR2 are MNHEY and SVGAGI. CDR3 sequence: CASSYWRTSNNEQFF. The CDR3 region has the DNA TGTGCCAGCAGTTACTGGCGGACTAGCAACAATGAGCAGTTCTTC.

V is TRBV18 and J is TRBJ2-1; the D is unclear. The CDR3 consists of 14 residues. In germline, CDR1 is KGHSH, CDR2 LQKENI. The germline V and J ends were trimmed by 0 bases and 8 bases, with 11 bases remaining between them. CDR3 sequence: CASSPPRSPDEQFF. Here the CDR3 DNA reads TGTGCCAGCTCACCACCGCGGTCGCCAGATGAGCAGTTCTTC.

The J gene is TRBJ2-7, the V gene TRBV18; the match to TRBD2 covers 10 bases. The CDR3 is made up of 19 amino acids. Trimming at V came to 3 bases and at J to 3 bases, leaving 17 bases not matched to a gene. Germline-derived CDR1 and CDR2 are KGHSH and LQKENI. For the CDR3, the DNA is TGTGCCAGCTCACCTAACAACGGCGCTAGCGGGGGCCGAAGCTACGAGCAGTACTTC. Protein: CASSPNNGASGGRSYEQYF. The entire variable domain, with the rest obtained from reference TRBV18 and TRBJ2-7, is as follows: NAGVMQNPRHLVRRRGQEARLRCSPMKGHSHVYWYRQLPEEGLKFMVYLQKENIIDESGMPKERFSAEFPKEGPSILRIQQVVRGDSAAYFCASSPNNGASGGRSYEQYFGPGTRLTVT.

The chain uses TRBV12-3 or TRBV12-4 and TRBJ2-2; D remains unclear. The V gene lost 6 bases and the J gene lost 3 bases, with 8 bases spanning the gap. The CDR3 runs to 13 residues. The CDR3 sequence: CASSFRDTGELFF. In DNA, the CDR3 is TGTGCCAGCAGCTTCCGGGACACCGGGGAGCTGTTTTTT.

This rearrangement joins TRBV6-6 to TRBJ2-5, with D unclear. Trimming stripped 2 bases from V and 1 base from J, with 8 bases between. Germline V lookup: CDR1 MNHNY, CDR2 SVGAGI (reference sequence). The CDR3 spans 14 residues. CDR3 in amino acids: CASSYPSSQETQYF. DNA of the CDR3: TGTGCCAGCAGTTACCCTTCATCCCAAGAGACCCAGTACTTC.

The genes are TRBV6-5 and TRBJ2-7; D might be TRBD1 (5 bases). V lost 0 bases and J 5 bases, leaving 14 bases between the germline ends. The CDR3 runs 15 residues. CDR1 is MNHEY, CDR2 SVGAGI, per germline. The CDR3 DNA follows: TGTGCCAGCAGTTACTCGCCGGACAAAGGACACGAGCAGTACTTC. It codes for CASSYSPDKGHEQYF.

This sequence joins TRBV12-3 or TRBV12-4 and TRBJ2-5; D not certain. There are 13 residues in the CDR3. With 3 bases removed from V and 3 bases from J, the gap between germline ends came to 8 bases. In nucleotides, the CDR3 is TGTGCCAGCAGTTTTGCTAGGGAAGAGACCCAGTACTTC. Its protein is CASSFAREETQYF.

The rearrangement joins TRBV11-2 to TRBJ1-5; D is perhaps TRBD1 (6 bases). The CDR3 totals 14 residues. V was pared by 6 bases and J by 3 bases, with 12 bases between. Germline assignment: CDR1 SGHAT and CDR2 FQNNGV. The CDR3 DNA reads TGTGCCAGCAGTTCAGGGACAAACAATCAGCCCCAGCATTTT. Protein: CASSSGTNNQPQHF.

This clonotype was picked up one time. V usage is TRBV10-2 and J usage is TRBJ2-7, with D unresolved. V was cut by 3 bases and J by 7 bases, with 7 bases left in between. Per germline, CDR1 WSHSY and CDR2 SAAADI. The CDR3 is made up of 11 amino acids. CDR3 DNA sequence: TGCGCCAGCAGTGATTTCAGGGAGCAGTACTTC. Translated, it gives CASSDFREQYF.

This clonotype was seen once. The rearrangement joins TRBV6-1 to TRBJ2-3, with a weak D call TRBD2 (5 bases). Germline V gene lookup returns CDR1 MNHNS and CDR2 SASEGT. The ends were cut back, 10 bases at V and 1 base at J, with 18 bases in the middle. This CDR3 is 15 amino acids long. CDR3 sequence: CAISGRAPGTDTQYF. For the CDR3, the DNA is TGTGCCATTTCCGGGCGGGCCCCTGGCACAGATACGCAGTATTTT.

The chain couples TRBV7-2 to TRBJ1-3; maybe TRBD1 (6 bases). The germline CDR1 and CDR2 sequences are SGHTA and FQGNSA. Between the trimmed V and J ends, which lost 3 bases and 4 bases, there was a span of 16 bases. CDR3 size: 16 residues. The CDR3: CASSLWDNLAGNTIYF. In nucleotides, the CDR3 is TGTGCCAGCAGCTTGTGGGACAACCTAGCGGGAAACACCATATATTTT. Full variable domain (missing parts from reference TRBV7-2 and TRBJ1-3): GAGVSQSPSNKVTEKGKDVELRCDPISGHTALYWYRQSLGQGLEFLIYFQGNSAPDKSGLPSDRFSAERTGGSVSTLTIQRTQQEDSAVYLCASSLWDNLAGNTIYFGEGSWLTVV.

This chain uses TRBV20-1 with TRBJ2-1, with no clear D. Trimming stripped 2 bases from V and 4 bases from J, with 6 bases between. The V gene's germline CDR1 is DFQATT and CDR2 SNEGSKA (reference sequence). There are 12 residues in the CDR3. The CDR3 here is CSARMLYNEQFF. CDR3 in DNA: TGCAGTGCTAGAATGCTTTACAATGAGCAGTTCTTC.

This clonotype has just one count. The chain recombines TRBV7-3 with TRBJ2-2, with D hard to call. Germline assignment: CDR1 SGHTA and CDR2 FQGTGA. This CDR3 has 14 residues. Deletions cut 5 bases from V and 2 bases from J, with 9 bases between. The CDR3 protein is CASSETLNTGELFF. DNA of the CDR3: TGTGCCAGCAGCGAGACATTAAACACCGGGGAGCTGTTTTTT.

This chain links TRBV11-2 with TRBJ2-2; TRBD1 agrees at 11 bases. The length of the CDR3 is 16 residues. The germline gives CDR1 SGHAT, CDR2 FQNNGV. V was clipped by 6 bases and J by 4 bases; unmatched bases: 7. As DNA, the CDR3 is TGTGCCAGCAGTTTGCGGACAGGGGGCGGCACCGGGGAGCTGTTTTTT. Amino acid sequence: CASSLRTGGGTGELFF.

The genes are TRBV29-1 and TRBJ2-2; 10 bases agree with TRBD1. This CDR3 region has 14 residues. The J segment lost 3 bases and the V segment lost 5 bases, leaving 3 bases of the junction unmatched. Germline CDR1 reads SQVTM; CDR2 reads ANQGSEA. CDR3 coding DNA: TGCAGCGTTCGACAGGGGGCTGACACCGGGGAGCTGTTTTTT. Translation: CSVRQGADTGELFF.

The genes are TRBV19 and TRBJ2-5; TRBD1 matches 8 bases. The CDR3 contains 16 residues. With 3 bases clipped from V and 5 bases from J, the junction kept 11 bases outside the gene matches. Germline-derived CDR1 and CDR2 are LNHDA and SQIVND (reference sequence). The DNA for the CDR3 is TGTGCCAGTAGTATTGGGGACAGGCGGTCTCGGGAGACCCAGTACTTC. Amino acid sequence: CASSIGDRRSRETQYF.

The V gene is TRBV20-1, the J gene TRBJ2-7; 8 positions agree with TRBD1. The ends lost 6 bases at V and 10 bases at J; junction bases unmatched: 14. The germline CDR1 and CDR2 sequences are DFQATT and SNEGSKA (reference sequence). The length of the CDR3 is 13 residues. The CDR3 region has the DNA TGCAGTGCGTCCGGGACAGGTCTACGAGAACAGTACTTC. Translation: CSASGTGLREQYF.

The CDR3: CASTPGAYNEQFF. CDR3 nucleotide sequence: TGTGCCAGCACCCCTGGTGCCTACAATGAGCAGTTCTTC. V usage is TRBV12-3 or TRBV12-4 and J usage is TRBJ2-1; D is uncertain. The CDR3 covers 13 residues. The V end lost 7 bases, the J end lost 2 bases, and 9 bases lay between the germline ends.

This rearrangement joins TRBV10-1 to TRBJ2-4; TRBD2 is a possible D gene (5 bases). Germline CDR1 reads WNHNN; CDR2 reads SYGVQD (reference sequence). V was pared by 0 bases and J by 0 bases, with 9 bases between. CDR3 length equals 16 residues. The CDR3 sequence: CASSESRELAKNIQYF. The DNA for the CDR3 is TGCGCCAGCAGTGAGTCGAGGGAGCTAGCCAAAAACATTCAGTACTTC.